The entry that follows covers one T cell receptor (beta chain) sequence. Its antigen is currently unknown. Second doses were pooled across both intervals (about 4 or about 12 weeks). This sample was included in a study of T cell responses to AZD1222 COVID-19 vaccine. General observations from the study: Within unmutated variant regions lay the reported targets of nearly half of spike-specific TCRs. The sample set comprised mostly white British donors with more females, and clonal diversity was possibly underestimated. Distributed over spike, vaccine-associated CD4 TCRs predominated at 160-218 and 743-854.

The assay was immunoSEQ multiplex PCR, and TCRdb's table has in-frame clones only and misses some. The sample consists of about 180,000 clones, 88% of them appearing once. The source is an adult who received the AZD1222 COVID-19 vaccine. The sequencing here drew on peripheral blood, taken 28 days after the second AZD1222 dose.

Here the CDR3 reads CASSPGDNEQFF. The DNA for the CDR3 is TGCGCCAGCAGTCCAGGGGACAATGAGCAGTTCTTC. The V gene is TRBV5-1, the J gene TRBJ2-1; D perhaps matches TRBD1 (6 bases). The CDR3 is made up of 12 amino acids. V shed 5 bases and J shed 5 bases, with 8 bases lying between them. Germline CDR1 SGHRS, CDR2 YFSETQ.